This T cell receptor (beta chain) was obtained from a study of T-cell memory formation after mild COVID-19. For the study at large: Clusters were largely donor specific.

Concerning this clonotype itself: The antigen is not known.

Libraries for TCRalpha and TCRbeta carried sample barcodes and unique molecular identifiers via 5'RACE. TCRdb called the 5' RACE reads again in MiXCR, with one record for every CDR3 protein. The table lists under 350,000 distinct CDR3 sequences, under 20% of them singletons. V dropped 4 bases and J dropped 3; count of bases not matched to a gene: 8. The CDR3 covers 17 residues. CDR1 LGHDT and CDR2 YNNKEL come from the germline V gene (reference sequence). Findings and caveats of the study: Contracting CD4+ clones lay largely in CM and EM, with CD8+ ones residing in EMRA. The study detected some responding clones in pre-infection memory, suggesting cross-reactive memory joined.

The receptor was isolated from a man between 18 and 35 years old who had mild COVID-19 (a few samples of this study predate the infection). Cell type and time point are not known. V gene TRBV3-1 combines with J gene TRBJ2-2, with 10 bases aligning to TRBD1. Specimen: PBMCs or a T cell subset sorted from them (not recorded which). The CDR3 DNA follows: TGTGCCAGCAGCCCTAGTCCGGGACAGGGGTACACCGGGGAGCTGTTTTTT. Its translation is CASSPSPGQGYTGELFF.